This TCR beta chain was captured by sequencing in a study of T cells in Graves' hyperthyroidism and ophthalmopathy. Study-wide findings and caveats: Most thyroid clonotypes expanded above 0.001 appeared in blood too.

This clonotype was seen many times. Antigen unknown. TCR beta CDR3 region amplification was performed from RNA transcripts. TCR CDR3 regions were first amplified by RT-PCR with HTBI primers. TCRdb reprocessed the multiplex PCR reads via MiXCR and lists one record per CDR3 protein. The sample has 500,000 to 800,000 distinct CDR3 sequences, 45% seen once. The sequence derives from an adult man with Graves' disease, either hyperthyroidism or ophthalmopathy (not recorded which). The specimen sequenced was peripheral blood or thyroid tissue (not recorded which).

CDR3 nucleotides: TGTGCCACCAGTGACGCAGGAGGGGGCTACACCTTC. Translation: CATSDAGGGYTF. The chain recombines TRBV24-1 with TRBJ1-2, with no clear D. V lost 4 bases to trimming and J lost 8 bases, with 10 bases between them. Germline assignment: CDR1 KGHDR and CDR2 SFDVKD. The CDR3 runs 12 residues.